The next 12 T cell receptor beta chains were all read from a single sample in a study of cytomegalovirus exposure and HLA in healthy donors. The protocol was immunoSEQ multiplex PCR, while the TCRdb copy is restricted to in-frame clones and leaves out a portion. The repertoire holds 120,000 to 150,000 clones, with 87% as singletons. The sample comprised PBMCs. The receptors come from a young man in good health and CMV-seropositive.

This clone was observed once. V is TRBV2 and J is TRBJ2-5, with D tentatively TRBD1 (6 bases). V lost 4 bases, J lost 7 bases, and 13 bases lay in between. CDR1 is SNHLY, CDR2 FYNNEI, per germline. The CDR3 is 13 amino acids. The CDR3 region is CASSARQEGTQYF. DNA of the CDR3: TGTGCCAGCAGTGCCCGACAGGAAGGGACCCAGTACTTC.

This chain connects TRBV7-9 to TRBJ2-7; 7 bases agree with TRBD1. The germline gives CDR1 SEHNR, CDR2 FQNEAQ (reference sequence). CDR3 length equals 15 residues. Unmatched junction bases numbered 10, after V lost 5 bases and J lost 3 bases. In nucleotides, the CDR3 is TGTGCCAGCAGCGGAACCCGGGACAGCTTCTACGAGCAGTACTTC. Its translation: CASSGTRDSFYEQYF.

The J gene is TRBJ2-1, the V gene TRBV15, with 13 bases matching TRBD2. The CDR3 runs 16 residues. Germline trimming cut 0 bases from V and 9 bases from J; bases unmatched to any gene: 5. Germline lookup yields CDR1 LNHNV and CDR2 YYDKDF (reference sequence). CDR3 sequence: CATSREGLAGVSEQFF. The CDR3 coding sequence is TGTGCCACCAGCAGAGAAGGACTAGCGGGAGTATCTGAGCAGTTCTTC.

This chain connects TRBV6-1 to TRBJ1-5, with D perhaps TRBD1 (6 bases). The CDR3 consists of 20 residues. CDR1 is MNHNS, CDR2 SASEGT, per germline. Trimming stripped 2 bases from V and 3 bases from J, with 26 bases between. In DNA, the CDR3 is TGTGCCAGCAGTGAAAATAGTATGACTCCTGGACAGATCTTCAATCAGCCCCAGCATTTT. Protein product: CASSENSMTPGQIFNQPQHF.

The chain employs TRBV6-1 and TRBJ2-5; TRBD2 matches 11 bases. V was clipped by 4 bases and J by 2 bases; unmatched bases: 3. Germline CDR1 reads MNHNS; CDR2 reads SASEGT. This CDR3 contains 15 residues. The CDR3 protein is CASSASGGPQETQYF. CDR3 coding DNA: TGTGCCAGCAGTGCTAGCGGGGGGCCACAAGAGACCCAGTACTTC.

This clone has only one observation. This chain links TRBV27 with TRBJ1-5; 8 bases fit TRBD1. The CDR3 totals 14 residues. The germline gives CDR1 MNHEY, CDR2 SMNVEV (reference sequence). With 3 bases clipped from V and 7 bases from J, the junction kept 5 bases outside the gene matches. The DNA for the CDR3 is TGTGCCAGCAGTTTCGAGACAGGGGCACAGCCCCAGCATTTT. Translating it yields CASSFETGAQPQHF.

This clone was detected a few times. The rearrangement links TRBV6-1 to TRBJ2-1, with 7 nucleotides matching TRBD2. This CDR3 has 13 residues. With V trimmed by 7 bases and J by 5 bases, 5 bases remained unmatched. The V gene's germline CDR1 is MNHNS and CDR2 SASEGT. In nucleotides, the CDR3 is TGTGCCAGCACGCGGGAGCCCCACAATGAGCAGTTCTTC. Amino acid sequence: CASTREPHNEQFF.

The chain combines TRBV25-1 with TRBJ1-2; D is possibly TRBD1 (6 bases). Germline V gene sequence: CDR1 MGHDK, CDR2 SYGVNS. V lost 1 base and J lost 7, with 10 bases in between. The CDR3 has 13 amino acids. The CDR3 spells CASSESGRGGYTF. In DNA, the CDR3 is TGTGCCAGCAGTGAATCCGGCAGGGGTGGCTACACCTTC.

The V gene is TRBV2, the J gene TRBJ2-5; 7 nucleotides align to TRBD1. This CDR3 is built from 13 residues. V was pared by 6 bases and J by 3 bases, with 4 bases of the junction left unmatched. CDR1 and CDR2 from the germline V gene are SNHLY and FYNNEI. CDR3 in DNA: TGTGCCAGCAGCGTCGGACAGGAAGAGACCCAGTACTTC. Its protein is CASSVGQEETQYF.

The chain links TRBV5-1 to TRBJ1-4, with D uncertain. The CDR3 runs 16 residues. V was trimmed by 0 bases and J by 0 bases, leaving 9 bases between them. Germline loops: CDR1 SGHRS, CDR2 YFSETQ. CDR3 loop: CASSLAGSTTNEKLFF. The CDR3 coding sequence is TGCGCCAGCAGCTTGGCCGGGAGCACAACTAATGAAAAACTGTTTTTT. Full variable domain (outside the CDR3, taken from reference TRBV5-1 and TRBJ1-4): KAGVTQTPRYLIKTRGQQVTLSCSPISGHRSVSWYQQTPGQGLQFLFEYFSETQRNKGNFPGRFSGRQFSNSRSEMNVSTLELGDSALYLCASSLAGSTTNEKLFFGSGTQLSVL.

This clone appeared once. V usage is TRBV20-1 and J usage is TRBJ1-2; a weak D match, TRBD1 (5 bases). V was trimmed by 3 bases and J by 11 bases, leaving 13 bases between them. The germline V gene has CDR1 DFQATT and CDR2 SNEGSKA (reference sequence). The CDR3 sequence is 11 residues long. The CDR3 coding sequence is TGCAGTGCTAGTGAGCCGGGGGGTTACACCTTC. It encodes CSASEPGGYTF.

This chain joins TRBV13 and TRBJ2-7; the match to TRBD1 covers 7 bases. V was pared by 6 bases and J by 3 bases, with 8 bases of the junction left unmatched. This CDR3 has 14 residues. Per germline, CDR1 PRHDT and CDR2 FYEKMQ (reference sequence). The CDR3, as DNA: TGTGCCAGCAGTAGGGACAGCTTATACTACGAGCAGTACTTC. Encoded protein: CASSRDSLYYEQYF.